A selection of T cell receptor beta chains follows, all from one sample in a study of shared clonotypes between healthy human individuals. The table came from immunoSEQ multiplex PCR; TCRdb's copy has only in-frame clones and leaves some out. The sample holds 2,100,000 or so clones; 90% to 96% are singletons and the top ten take more than 0.1%. Sequencing was done on a sample of naive CD4+ T cells sorted from blood. All receptors derive from a man aged 18-30 years in good health. Each CDR3 is given with its conserved first and last residue. The D gene is left open where the match is weak. Some rows mark clone size as missing; the rest say once, few, many or name a class of expanded clone.

len	d_gene	abundance	v_gene	j_gene	CDR3nt	CDR3aa
15	-	once	TRBV5-6	TRBJ1-2	TGTGCCAGCAGCTTAGGAGGTGTGCAGATCTATGGCTACACCTTC	CASSLGGVQIYGYTF
13	-	-	TRBV18	TRBJ2-2	TGTGCCAGCTCACTCGGGAATTCCGGGGAGCTGTTTTTT	CASSLGNSGELFF
15	-	-	TRBV7-9	TRBJ2-2	TGTGCCAGCAGCCTCGACAGGTACAACACCGGGGAGCTGTTTTTT	CASSLDRYNTGELFF
14	-	-	TRBV2	TRBJ2-1	TGTGCCAGCAGTAGCGGTTACTACAATGAAGGGCAGTTCTTC	CASSSGYYNEGQFF
16	-	-	TRBV30	TRBJ2-6	TGTGCCTGGAGTACCGGGTCAGGCCCCGGGGCCAACGTCCTGACTTTC	CAWSTGSGPGANVLTF
15	-	-	TRBV18	TRBJ2-5	TGTGCCAGCTCACCACCGGGACACCAAAAAGAGACCCAGTACTTC	CASSPPGHQKETQYF
13	-	-	TRBV19	TRBJ2-5	TGTGCCAGTAGGTTTCGGGGCGAAGAGACCCAGTACTTC	CASRFRGEETQYF
15	-	-	TRBV5-4	TRBJ1-6	TGTGCCAGCAGCTTGACGGGACAAGGAAATTCACCCCTCCACTTT	CASSLTGQGNSPLHF
15	-	-	TRBV5-6	TRBJ1-5	TGTGCCAGCAGCTTGTACAGGGATTATAATCAGCCCCAGCATTTT	CASSLYRDYNQPQHF
15	-	-	TRBV7-2	TRBJ2-7	TGTGCCAGCAGCTTAGAGGCAGGGGATTCCTACGAGCAGTACTTC	CASSLEAGDSYEQYF
14	TRBD2	-	TRBV5-1	TRBJ2-3	TGCGCCAGCATAGCTAGCGGGGGTACAGATACGCAGTATTTT	CASIASGGTDTQYF
13	-	-	TRBV28	TRBJ1-4	TGTGCCAGCAGTTATCTCTTGGTGGAAAAACTGTTTTTT	CASSYLLVEKLFF
13	-	-	TRBV6-5	TRBJ2-3	TGTGCCAGCAGACGGGCGGGGCTCGATACGCAGTATTTT	CASRRAGLDTQYF
15	TRBD1	-	TRBV5-1	TRBJ2-1	TGCGCCAGCAGCCCGGACAGGAGCTCCTACAATGAGCAGTTCTTC	CASSPDRSSYNEQFF
15	-	-	TRBV4-1	TRBJ1-4	TGCGCCAGCAGCCAAGGTCCGGGGTTAGATGAAAAACTGTTTTTT	CASSQGPGLDEKLFF
15	-	-	TRBV5-4	TRBJ1-2	TGTGCCAGCAGCCCCCGGCCCATCAGCGACTATGGCTACACCTTC	CASSPRPISDYGYTF
16	-	-	TRBV5-1	TRBJ2-3	TGCGCCAGCAGCTTGGGCGGGTCGACAGGCACAGATACGCAGTATTTT	CASSLGGSTGTDTQYF
14	-	-	TRBV13	TRBJ1-3	TGTGCCAGCAGCTTAGGGGGCGAAGGAAACACCATATATTTT	CASSLGGEGNTIYF
14	-	-	TRBV4-1	TRBJ1-1	TGCGCCAGCAGCCAAGAGAGGGGATTAGGGAAAGCTTTCTTT	CASSQERGLGKAFF
13	-	-	TRBV30	TRBJ2-5	TGTGCCTGGAGTCTTTCGACACAAGAGACCCAGTACTTC	CAWSLSTQETQYF
17	-	-	TRBV25-1	TRBJ1-2	TGTGCCAGCAGTGAATATGGGGGAACCCCTCCGGGAAGTGGCTACACCTTC	CASSEYGGTPPGSGYTF
15	TRBD1	-	TRBV10-1	TRBJ2-2	TGCGCCAGCAGCCCGGGACAGGGTAGAACCGGGGAGCTGTTTTTT	CASSPGQGRTGELFF
12	-	-	TRBV28	TRBJ1-3	TGTGCCAGCAGTTTAAAGAGCCGAACCATATATTTT	CASSLKSRTIYF
13	-	-	TRBV7-7	TRBJ2-3	TGTGCTAGCAGCTTAGGTGAGAGGGAAACGCAGTATTTT	CASSLGERETQYF
11	TRBD1	-	TRBV5-1	TRBJ2-1	TGCGCCAGCCGAGACAGGGCGGAGCAGTTCTTC	CASRDRAEQFF
12	-	-	TRBV10-1	TRBJ2-4	TGCGCCAGCAGTGATCCCAGGTACATTCAGTACTTC	CASSDPRYIQYF
16	-	-	TRBV7-2	TRBJ2-1	TGTGCCAGCAGCCCCCGAGGTGTATTCCGCCTCCATGAGCAGTTCTTC	CASSPRGVFRLHEQFF
16	-	once	TRBV30	TRBJ1-1	TGTGCCCTGAGGAGACTTAAGATGGGAGGGAACACTGAAGCTTTCTTT	CALRRLKMGGNTEAFF
14	-	-	TRBV6-1	TRBJ2-7	TGTGCCACCTCGTCGGCTAGCGAATCCTACGAGCAGTACTTC	CATSSASESYEQYF
18	-	-	TRBV19	TRBJ1-6	TGTGCCAGTACTAACTCACCTGGAGGGATCTCGGAGGGTTCACCCCTCCACTTT	CASTNSPGGISEGSPLHF
17	TRBD2	-	TRBV5-4	TRBJ2-5	TGTGCCAGCAGCACCTGGACTAGCGGGAGGGTGGCCGAGACCCAGTACTTC	CASSTWTSGRVAETQYF
14	-	-	TRBV30	TRBJ1-3	TGTGCCTGGAGAAAACCTGGGAGCTTAAGCACCATATATTTT	CAWRKPGSLSTIYF
15	-	-	TRBV11-3	TRBJ2-1	TGTGCCAGCAGCCCCTCGGGGCCTTCCTACAATGAGCAGTTCTTC	CASSPSGPSYNEQFF
15	-	-	TRBV28	TRBJ1-1	TGTGCCAGCAGTTTACACAGAGTCATGAACACTGAAGCTTTCTTT	CASSLHRVMNTEAFF
13	-	-	TRBV28	TRBJ2-7	TGTGCCAGCAGCGAAACAGGGACCTTGGAGCAGTACTTC	CASSETGTLEQYF
14	-	-	TRBV18	TRBJ1-2	TGTGCCAGCTCACCGAGCAGGTTTAACTATGGCTACACCTTC	CASSPSRFNYGYTF
13	-	-	TRBV29-1	TRBJ2-7	TGCAGCGTTGGGACTTTTCCCTCCTACGAGCAGTACTTC	CSVGTFPSYEQYF
15	TRBD1	-	TRBV4-1	TRBJ2-5	TGCGCCAGCAGCCAATGGGACAGGGGAAGGGAGACCCAGTACTTC	CASSQWDRGRETQYF
16	TRBD2	-	TRBV2	TRBJ2-6	TGTGCTACTAGCGGGGGGACTCTCTCTGGGGCCAACGTCCTGACTTTC	CATSGGTLSGANVLTF
15	-	-	TRBV15	TRBJ1-5	TGTGCCACCAGCAGAGGACGGCCTAGCAATCAGCCCCAGCATTTT	CATSRGRPSNQPQHF
17	TRBD2	-	TRBV13	TRBJ2-7	TGTGCCAGCAGCCAGGGACTAGCGGGAGGCCTCTCCTACGAGCAGTACTTC	CASSQGLAGGLSYEQYF
15	-	-	TRBV25-1	TRBJ2-5	TGTGCCAGCAGTCTCCCCCGTACCTTCCAAGAGACCCAGTACTTC	CASSLPRTFQETQYF
15	-	-	TRBV27	TRBJ2-1	TGTGCCAGCAGTCCCCGGGGGGCGGGGGACAATGAGCAGTTCTTC	CASSPRGAGDNEQFF
16	-	once	TRBV28	TRBJ1-1	TGTGCCAGCACCCAACCCAGTAAGGGGATGAACACTGAAGCTTTCTTT	CASTQPSKGMNTEAFF
16	-	-	TRBV19	TRBJ2-7	TGTGCCAGTAGTACCATGGAGGCGGGGGCCCACTACGAGCAGTACTTC	CASSTMEAGAHYEQYF
15	-	once	TRBV6-5	TRBJ1-1	TGTGCCAGCAGTTATTTAAAAAGAGGGAACACTGAAGCTTTCTTT	CASSYLKRGNTEAFF
19	-	-	TRBV21-1	TRBJ2-7	TGTGCCAGCAGAGCACAGACAGCCGATGGAGCGGGAGGGCCCGACGAGCAGTACTTC	CASRAQTADGAGGPDEQYF
15	TRBD2	-	TRBV29-1	TRBJ2-3	TGCAGCGTTGTGGGGTCTAGCGGGAGGGCAGATACGCAGTATTTT	CSVVGSSGRADTQYF
15	TRBD2	once	TRBV30	TRBJ2-1	TGTGCCTGGAGTGGGGGACTAGCGGGAGGGGATGAGCAGTTCTTC	CAWSGGLAGGDEQFF
12	-	-	TRBV5-1	TRBJ2-5	TGCGCCAGCAAACAGGCCGAAGAGACCCAGTACTTC	CASKQAEETQYF
13	-	-	TRBV27	TRBJ1-1	TGTGCCAGCAGTCCCAGAGGAGACACTGAAGCTTTCTTT	CASSPRGDTEAFF
12	-	-	TRBV18	TRBJ2-5	TGTGCCAGCTCACCAAGAGAAGAGACCCAGTACTTC	CASSPREETQYF
14	TRBD2	-	TRBV25-1	TRBJ2-2	TGTGCCAGCAGTCGGGAGGGCCGGACCGGGGAGCTGTTTTTT	CASSREGRTGELFF
15	-	-	TRBV11-2	TRBJ2-5	TGTGCCAGCAGCTCCCAGGGTAAGCGGCAAGAGACCCAGTACTTC	CASSSQGKRQETQYF
15	TRBD1	-	TRBV5-4	TRBJ2-2	TGTGCCAGCAGCCACAGGGGGCTGAACACCGGGGAGCTGTTTTTT	CASSHRGLNTGELFF
13	-	-	TRBV10-3	TRBJ2-7	TGTGCCATCAGTCAAGGGCAGGGTAACGAGCAGTACTTC	CAISQGQGNEQYF